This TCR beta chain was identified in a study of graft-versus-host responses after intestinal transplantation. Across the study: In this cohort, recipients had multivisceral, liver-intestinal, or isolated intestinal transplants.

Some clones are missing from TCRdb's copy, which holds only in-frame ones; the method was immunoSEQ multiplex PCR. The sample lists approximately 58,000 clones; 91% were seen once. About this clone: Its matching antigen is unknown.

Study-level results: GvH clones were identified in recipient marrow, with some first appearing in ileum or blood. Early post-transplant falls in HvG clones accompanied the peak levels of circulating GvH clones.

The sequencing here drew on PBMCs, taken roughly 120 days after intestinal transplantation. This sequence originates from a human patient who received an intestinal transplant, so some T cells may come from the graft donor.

The DNA of the CDR3 is TGCGCCAGCAGCCCTCCTTGGAACCAAGAGACCCAGTACTTC. Translation: CASSPPWNQETQYF. This chain links TRBV5-1 with TRBJ2-5; D is undetermined. CDR3 size: 14 residues. The V gene lost 4 bases and the J gene lost 0 bases, with 10 bases spanning the gap. Germline V lookup: CDR1 SGHRS, CDR2 YFSETQ.